The clone carrying this TCR beta chain registers medium-sized (0.01 to 0.1%) by frequency. This CDR3 comprises 17 residues. The germline gives CDR1 LNHNV, CDR2 YYDKDF (reference sequence). By UMI-labeled 5' RACE, the TCR beta libraries were made. Original analysis: Individual TCR beta libraries contained between roughly 2,700 and 20,000 functional CDR3 beta clonotypes each. TCRdb re-called the 5' RACE reads; one entry per CDR3 protein, DNA not given. TCRdb's processing, not the authors' own work, is the source of the V and J calls. The table counts about 5,000 distinct CDR3 sequences; 25% to 30% lies in the top ten. The data were taken from a study of human CD8 memory T cell subsets.

Source material: CD8+ effector memory T cells (TEM) sorted from PBMCs. The subset denotes: effector memory CD8 T cells, CCR7- CD45RO+ CD95+. The receptor's source is a human donor in good health. This sequence joins TRBV15 and TRBJ2-5; there is no DNA to check the TCRdb D call of TRBD1. The CDR3 sequence is CATSRDPHGSEEETQYF.